The 18 T cell receptor beta chains listed next were all sequenced from one sample in a study of blood T cell repertoires in COVID-19. TCRdb keeps only in-frame clones here, not all; method: immunoSEQ multiplex PCR. The sample shows approximately 200,000 clones, around four fifths of them seen only once. The sequenced sample was PBMCs or T cells enriched from blood (not recorded which). These receptors were taken from a man between 40 and 49 years old who had recovered from COVID-19.

The chain uses TRBV11-2 and TRBJ2-7; D might be TRBD2 (5 bases). Trimming removed 4 bases from V and 0 bases from J, with 13 bases in between. The CDR3 runs to 15 residues. From germline, CDR1 is SGHAT and CDR2 FQNNGV. The CDR3 loop reads CASSSARAPSYEQYF. CDR3 in DNA: TGTGCCAGCAGCTCCGCGAGGGCCCCCTCCTACGAGCAGTACTTC.

The chain combines TRBV12-3 or TRBV12-4 with TRBJ2-3, with D possibly matching TRBD2 (6 bases). The CDR3 is made up of 12 amino acids. Between the trimmed V and J ends, which lost 3 bases and 8 bases, there was a span of 9 bases. This CDR3 is CASSFGRGTQYF. The CDR3 region has the DNA TGTGCCAGCAGTTTCGGGCGGGGTACGCAGTATTTT.

The count of this clone is one. The rearrangement links TRBV19 to TRBJ1-2; perhaps TRBD1 as D (5 bases). The CDR3 consists of 19 residues. V lost 6 bases, J lost 5 bases, and 31 bases lay in between. CDR1 and CDR2 (germline): LNHDA, SQIVND (reference sequence). In DNA, the CDR3 is TGTGCCAGTAGCCTTCTGAAGCTCCCCGGTGGGGGGGGTCGGTATGGCTACACCTTC. Amino acids: CASSLLKLPGGGGRYGYTF.

The chain links TRBV9 to TRBJ2-5; possible D gene TRBD2, 6 bases. Germline CDR1 and CDR2: SGDLS and YYNGEE. V was trimmed by 2 bases and J by 5 bases, leaving 19 bases between them. CDR3 size: 16 residues. CDR3 sequence: CASSVGGSPRGETQYF. CDR3 DNA sequence: TGTGCCAGCAGCGTTGGGGGGAGTCCCCGAGGGGAGACCCAGTACTTC. Drawing the rest from reference TRBV9 and TRBJ2-5, the complete variable domain is DSGVTQTPKHLITATGQRVTLRCSPRSGDLSVYWYQQSLDQGLQFLIQYYNGEERAKGNILERFSAQQFPDLHSELNLSSLELGDSALYFCASSVGGSPRGETQYFGPGTRLLVL.

The chain recombines TRBV2 with TRBJ2-1; 10 bases map to TRBD2. CDR3 length: 13 residues. The germline V gene has CDR1 SNHLY and CDR2 FYNNEI. With 6 bases clipped from V and 9 bases from J, the junction kept 5 bases outside the gene matches. CDR3 loop: CASRASGRAEQFF. In DNA, the CDR3 is TGTGCCAGCAGAGCTAGCGGGAGAGCTGAGCAGTTCTTC.

The rearrangement uses TRBV18 and TRBJ1-2, with D uncertain. Trimming removed 2 bases at V and 8 bases at J, with 12 bases between. The CDR3 covers 13 residues. Germline CDR1 KGHSH, CDR2 LQKENI. In nucleotides, the CDR3 is TGTGCCAGCTCACCAGAGGGTGGTTTGGGCTACACCTTC. It encodes CASSPEGGLGYTF.

The chain is built from TRBV5-5 and TRBJ1-5, with D possibly TRBD1 on 5 matching bases. The CDR3 consists of 17 residues. Deletions cut 4 bases from V and 0 bases from J, with 17 bases between. CDR1 SGHKS and CDR2 YYEKEE come from the germline V gene (reference sequence). Here the CDR3 DNA reads TGTGCCAGCAGCCCAAGTGGGGGAGGGGATAGCAATCAGCCCCAGCATTTT. Amino acids: CASSPSGGGDSNQPQHF. Supplemented by reference TRBV5-5 and TRBJ1-5, the full variable domain reads DAGVTQSPTHLIKTRGQQVTLRCSPISGHKSVSWYQQVLGQGPQFIFQYYEKEERGRGNFPDRFSARQFPNYSSELNVNALLLGDSALYLCASSPSGGGDSNQPQHFGDGTRLSIL.

The V and J genes are TRBV30 and TRBJ2-5; D is perhaps TRBD2 (5 bases). CDR3 length: 14 amino acids. Between the trimmed V and J ends, which lost 2 bases and 4 bases, there was a span of 14 bases. Germline values: CDR1 GTSNPN, CDR2 SVGIG (reference sequence). CDR3 sequence (DNA): TGTGCCTGGAGTCTCGGGGTGGTACGAGAGACCCAGTACTTC. Its protein product is CAWSLGVVRETQYF. The complete variable domain, with remaining parts taken from reference TRBV30 and TRBJ2-5, reads SQTIHQWPATLVQPVGSPLSLECTVEGTSNPNLYWYRQAAGRGLQLLFYSVGIGQISSEVPQNLSASRPQDRQFILSSKKLLLSDSGFYLCAWSLGVVRETQYFGPGTRLLVL.

The rearrangement joins TRBV6-5 to TRBJ2-7; TRBD2 might be the D (5 bases). The germline gives CDR1 MNHEY, CDR2 SVGAGI. V was cut by 2 bases and J by 5 bases, with 10 bases left in between. The CDR3 is 13 residues long. In DNA, the CDR3 is TGTGCCAGCAGTTACCCGGGGTCCCACGAGCAGTACTTC. This gives the protein CASSYPGSHEQYF.

The chain joins TRBV19 to TRBJ2-1, with D tentatively TRBD1 (7 bases). Germline lookup yields CDR1 LNHDA and CDR2 SQIVND (reference sequence). Trimming removed 4 bases from V and 3 bases from J, with 10 bases in between. This CDR3 is 14 amino acids long. The CDR3 region has the DNA TGTGCCAGTAGTAATCAGGGGGGCTACAATGAGCAGTTCTTC. Protein sequence: CASSNQGGYNEQFF. The variable domain in full, completed from reference TRBV19 and TRBJ2-1, reads DGGITQSPKYLFRKEGQNVTLSCEQNLNHDAMYWYRQDPGQGLRLIYYSQIVNDFQKGDIAEGYSVSREKKESFPLTVTSAQKNPTAFYLCASSNQGGYNEQFFGPGTRLTVL.

The chain combines TRBV28 with TRBJ1-6; D uncertain. In germline, CDR1 is MDHEN, CDR2 SYDVKM. The CDR3 is made up of 13 amino acids. Deletions cut 5 bases from V and 5 bases from J, with 7 bases between. This chain's CDR3 is CASSHSNNSPLHF. Here the CDR3 DNA reads TGTGCCAGCAGTCACTCAAATAATTCACCCCTCCACTTT.

The chain carries TRBV19 and TRBJ2-7; 10 bases agree with TRBD1. Germline V lookup: CDR1 LNHDA, CDR2 SQIVND (reference sequence). Germline trimming cut 5 bases from V and 11 bases from J; bases unmatched to any gene: 15. The CDR3 length is 15 residues. This CDR3 reads CASSPPDRGAIYKYF. DNA of the CDR3: TGTGCCAGTAGTCCCCCGGACAGGGGGGCCATTTACAAGTACTTC.

This clone came up once. This chain connects TRBV1 to TRBJ1-2; the listed D gene, TRBD1, was not tested against the DNA. TRBV1 is a pseudogene locus. CDR3 length equals 13 residues. The DNA for the CDR3 is TGCACCAGCAGCCAAGATTACAGGGCGGGCTACACCTTC. As protein: CTSSQDYRAGYTF.

The rearrangement joins TRBV7-9 to TRBJ2-3, with 7 bases matching TRBD1. Per the germline V gene, CDR1 is SEHNR and CDR2 is FQNEAQ (reference sequence). The CDR3 length is 16 residues. V dropped 5 bases and J dropped 4; count of bases not matched to a gene: 12. This CDR3 reads CASSLRGQVPSDTQYF. DNA of the CDR3: TGTGCCAGCAGCCTGCGCGGACAGGTACCCTCAGATACGCAGTATTTT.

This clone appeared a few times. CDR3 residues: CASSQGGAGGVRPQHF. In DNA form, the CDR3 reads TGTGCCAGCAGCCAAGGGGGTGCAGGGGGAGTGCGGCCCCAGCATTTT. The V gene is TRBV3-1 (or the pseudogene TRBV3-2), the J gene TRBJ1-5; 7 positions match TRBD1. The CDR3 has 16 amino acids. The germline V gene has CDR1 LGHDT and CDR2 YNNKEL (reference sequence). V shed 1 base, J shed 9 bases, and the junction held 12 bases outside the gene matches.

The chain employs TRBV5-4 and TRBJ2-1, with a possible D match to TRBD2 (6 bases). The CDR3 spans 16 residues. Trimming left V 0 bases short and J 7 bases short, with 17 bases between. Germline CDR1 reads SGHNT; CDR2 reads YYREEE (reference sequence). Here the CDR3 DNA reads TGTGCCAGCAGCTTGGACGTCGGCGGGGCCCCTAATGAGCAGTTCTTC. This codes for CASSLDVGGAPNEQFF.

This clone was seen only a few times. The chain carries TRBV4-1 and TRBJ2-7, with D possibly being TRBD2 (6 bases). Trimming removed 1 base from V and 4 bases from J, with 20 bases in between. There are 17 residues in the CDR3. Germline V CDR1 and CDR2: MGHRA, YSYEKL. CDR3 in amino acids: CASSQGGGRAGFYEQYF. The CDR3 DNA is TGCGCCAGCAGCCAAGGAGGTGGCAGGGCGGGGTTTTACGAGCAGTACTTC.

CDR3 coding DNA: TGTGCCACCAGCTCGAGGATCCAGGAGACCCAGTACTTC. It encodes CATSSRIQETQYF. V and J are TRBV24-1 and TRBJ2-5; D call uncertain. The germline gives CDR1 KGHDR, CDR2 SFDVKD. CDR3 length equals 13 residues. The V gene lost 7 bases and the J gene lost 5 bases, with 13 bases spanning the gap.